The present entry profiles one T cell receptor beta chain with its context. This record comes from a study of CD8 T cells in Susac syndrome. When the RNA was reverse transcribed, random hexamers were used with an input of 0.5 to 1 ug. TCRdb re-called the immunoSEQ multiplex PCR reads through MiXCR, storing one row per CDR3 protein. The sample shows approximately 180,000 distinct CDR3 sequences, 90% to 96% of them seen only once. From blood CD8+ and CD4+ T cells, the TCR beta chain was sequenced. While CD8+ and CD4+ T cells were isolated negatively, TEMRA cells were enriched by FACS. The CDR3 spans 13 residues. Trimming pared 5 bases from V and 4 bases from J, leaving 11 bases between.

V gene TRBV12-3 or TRBV12-4 combines with J gene TRBJ2-5, with D possibly TRBD2 on 6 matching bases. This sequence was found in a human donor with multiple sclerosis. The specimen was CD4+ T cells from PBMCs. The CDR3 nucleotides are TGTGCCAGCAGTCGTACTAGCCCAGAGACCCAGTACTTC. Translating it yields CASSRTSPETQYF.